This paragraph covers one T cell receptor (beta chain) sequence. The sample comes from a study of blood T cell repertoires in COVID-19. About the study: Researchers got acute and convalescent COVID-19 samples from the United States, Italy and Spain. The cDNA or gDNA used as material had been derived from T cells, B-cell-depleted T cells, or PBMCs.

Trimming took 1 base from V and 3 from J, leaving 9 bases between them. The CDR3 spans 15 residues. Germline-derived CDR1 and CDR2 are SNHLY and FYNNEI. In the authors' workflow: Reference gene primers were amplified, and this amplification served to estimate nucleated cell counts. Sequenced by immunoSEQ multiplex PCR; TCRdb stores in-frame clones only, minus some. Clone size and V and J calls were adopted from that table, with D and trimming inferred from the DNA. The table lists 70,000 or so clones, about nine tenths of them singletons. The TCR sequence derives from a woman aged 50 to 60 with acute or convalescent COVID-19. Sequencing used peripheral blood. The chain carries TRBV2 and TRBJ1-4; D possibly corresponds to TRBD1 (6 bases). The CDR3 coding sequence is TGTGCCAGCAGTGAAGGGGGACACCCTAATGAAAAACTGTTTTTT. Amino acid sequence: CASSEGGHPNEKLFF.